The T cell receptor (beta chain) under discussion was sequenced for a study of T cell responses to AZD1222 COVID-19 vaccine. Study-wide results and limits: Targets within unmutated variant regions were reportedly found for nearly half of spike-specific TCRs. Baseline seropositives among AZD1222 recipients totaled only five or six. Recipients of two AZD1222 doses showed rising Spike-specific TCR breadth and depth.

Both about-4-week and about-12-week second-dose recipients were combined. The CDR3 has 16 amino acids. Trimming removed 3 bases from V and 0 bases from J, with 13 bases in between. Germline V gene lookup returns CDR1 SGHKS and CDR2 YYEKEE (reference sequence). The data were produced by immunoSEQ multiplex PCR, yet TCRdb's version contains in-frame clones alone and is incomplete. The data contain about 150,000 clones, approximately 92% of them singletons. This clone appeared a single time. Its antigen is as yet unknown. The sequence came from an adult who received the AZD1222 COVID-19 vaccine. The sample consisted of peripheral blood, taken 28 days after the second AZD1222 dose. V is TRBV5-5 and J is TRBJ2-1, with D possibly matching TRBD1 (5 bases). CDR3 bases: TGTGCCAGCAGCTCAATACAGGACCGCTCCTACAATGAGCAGTTCTTC. As protein: CASSSIQDRSYNEQFF.